This T cell receptor (beta chain) comes out of a study of OX40 agonist ivuxolimab in advanced cancers. Regarding this clone: Distinct nucleotide sequences in the sample also encode this CDR3.

This table comes from immunoSEQ multiplex PCR, and its TCRdb copy is limited to in-frame clones, with some not included. The sample consists of 70,000 to 95,000 clones, 92% of them appearing once. The germline CDR1 and CDR2 sequences are LNHDA and SQIVND (reference sequence). V gave up 9 bases and J gave up 10 bases, with 21 bases separating them. There are 14 residues in the CDR3. The receptor was isolated from an adult with an advanced solid tumor such as melanoma, head and neck, liver or kidney cancer. The chain links TRBV19 to TRBJ1-4, with D possibly TRBD1 on 5 matching bases. The specimen was CD4+ or CD8+ T cells sorted from blood, collected in a trial of the OX40 agonist ivuxolimab. The CDR3 nucleotides are TGTGCCAGCGGGGCGGACTTTTCGATTGCAAAACTGTTTTTT. As protein: CASGADFSIAKLFF.